Presented here are 13 T cell receptor beta chains from one specimen sequenced in a study of blood T cell repertoires in COVID-19. This table comes from immunoSEQ multiplex PCR, and its TCRdb copy is limited to in-frame clones, with some not included. The sample consists of a few hundred thousand clones, about 87% of them appearing once. The sample taken for sequencing was peripheral blood. The receptor source for this set is a woman in her fifties or sixties with COVID-19, enrolled during active disease.

The rearrangement uses TRBV11-2 and TRBJ1-1; a weak D match, TRBD1 (5 bases). V shed 1 base and J shed 11 bases, with 17 bases lying between them. There are 14 residues in the CDR3. Per germline, CDR1 SGHAT and CDR2 FQNNGV. CDR3 coding DNA: TGTGCCAGCAGCTTAGGGGGGGGGACTCCAGTCGCTTTCTTT. Its translation: CASSLGGGTPVAFF. Combining the CDR3 with reference TRBV11-2 and TRBJ1-1 gives the whole variable domain EAGVAQSPRYKIIEKRQSVAFWCNPISGHATLYWYQQILGQGPKLLIQFQNNGVVDDSQLPKDRFSAERLKGVDSTLKIQPAKLEDSAVYLCASSLGGGTPVAFFGQGTRLTVV.

V is TRBV29-1 and J is TRBJ1-4; D perhaps matches TRBD1 (6 bases). Between the trimmed V and J ends, which lost 6 bases and 7 bases, there was a span of 9 bases. CDR3 length equals 11 residues. Germline loops: CDR1 SQVTM, CDR2 ANQGSEA. The CDR3 spells CSVQGGEKLFF. CDR3 coding DNA: TGCAGCGTACAGGGCGGTGAAAAACTGTTTTTT.

The chain is built from TRBV5-6 and TRBJ1-1, with 10 nucleotides matching TRBD1. CDR1 and CDR2 from the germline V gene are SGHDT and YYEEEE. Trimming at V came to 4 bases and at J to 5 bases, leaving 5 bases not matched to a gene. The CDR3 has 14 amino acids. This chain's CDR3 is CASSRQGAGTEAFF. The CDR3 DNA sequence: TGTGCCAGCAGCCGACAGGGGGCGGGGACTGAAGCTTTCTTT.

The table lists this clone with a few counts. The rearrangement uses TRBV6-5 and TRBJ2-1, with D possibly matching TRBD1 (5 bases). Trimming took 2 bases from V and 0 from J, leaving 8 bases between them. CDR1 is MNHEY and CDR2 is SVGAGI in the germline V gene. CDR3 size: 15 residues. The CDR3 DNA follows: TGTGCCAGCAGTTACGTACAGGTCTCCTACAATGAGCAGTTCTTC. Its translation is CASSYVQVSYNEQFF.

V and J are TRBV5-4 and TRBJ1-3; perhaps TRBD1 as D (5 bases). The V and J ends lost 10 bases and 0 bases respectively, with 11 bases between them. The CDR3 extends over 13 amino acids. The V gene's germline CDR1 is SGHNT and CDR2 YYREEE (reference sequence). In nucleotides, the CDR3 is TGTGCCTTTAACGGGGGCTCTGGAAACACCATATATTTT. This translates into CAFNGGSGNTIYF. Full variable domain (rest looked up from reference TRBV5-4 and TRBJ1-3): ETGVTQSPTHLIKTRGQQVTLRCSSQSGHNTVSWYQQALGQGPQFIFQYYREEENGRGNFPPRFSGLQFPNYSSELNVNALELDDSALYLCAFNGGSGNTIYFGEGSWLTVV.

This clone was picked up one time. This chain joins TRBV19 and TRBJ1-2; maybe TRBD1 (6 bases). The V gene's germline CDR1 is LNHDA and CDR2 SQIVND (reference sequence). This CDR3 comprises 14 residues. V gave up 3 bases and J gave up 7 bases, with 15 bases separating them. CDR3 coding DNA: TGTGCCAGTAGTATGGCCACAGGGACCGGTGGCTACACCTTC. Protein product: CASSMATGTGGYTF.

This rearrangement joins TRBV6-5 to TRBJ1-1, with TRBD1 matching 7 bases. The trim removed 6 bases at V and 7 bases at J, leaving 8 bases unmatched. This CDR3 is 13 amino acids long. Germline values: CDR1 MNHEY, CDR2 SVGAGI. DNA of the CDR3: TGTGCCAGCAGCGACACCAGGGACAGTGAAGCTTTCTTT. Its protein is CASSDTRDSEAFF.

This sequence joins TRBV5-6 and TRBJ2-7, with unresolved D. Looked up from germline, CDR1 is SGHDT and CDR2 is YYEEEE. V lost 4 bases and J 0 bases, leaving 8 bases between the germline ends. This CDR3 comprises 13 residues. CDR3 loop: CASSRYRSYEQYF. CDR3 coding DNA: TGTGCCAGCAGCCGCTATCGCTCCTACGAGCAGTACTTC.

The chain has TRBV10-2 and TRBJ1-2; maybe TRBD1 (6 bases). The CDR3 has 14 residues. Trimming cost V 2 bases and J 4 bases, with 11 bases left between them. CDR1 WSHSY and CDR2 SAAADI come from the germline V gene. CDR3 amino acids: CASSEMGTLYGYTF. Here the CDR3 DNA reads TGCGCCAGCAGTGAGATGGGGACACTCTATGGCTACACCTTC.

This chain links TRBV9 with TRBJ2-7; 8 bases fit TRBD2. V shed 5 bases and J 5 bases; nucleotides not matched to a gene: 9. The CDR3 consists of 14 residues. The germline gives CDR1 SGDLS, CDR2 YYNGEE. The CDR3, as DNA: TGTGCCAGCAGTCTCAGCGGGGGCTGGAACGAGCAGTACTTC. Protein: CASSLSGGWNEQYF.

The J gene is TRBJ1-1, the V gene TRBV11-2, with 9 bases fitting TRBD1. CDR3 size: 16 residues. Germline trimming cut 5 bases from V and 4 bases from J; bases unmatched to any gene: 11. Germline V gene sequence: CDR1 SGHAT, CDR2 FQNNGV. DNA for the CDR3: TGTGCCAGCAGCCCCCGAATACAGGGGGCTACCACTGAAGCTTTCTTT. Protein product: CASSPRIQGATTEAFF.

The DNA of the CDR3 is TGTGCCAGCAGTCCCGGGGGGGGGCCGCCACCCCAGCATTTT. Protein sequence: CASSPGGGPPPQHF. This rearrangement joins TRBV7-2 to TRBJ1-5; weak D call: TRBD1 (6 bases). V was cut by 6 bases and J by 10 bases, with 19 bases left in between. Per germline, CDR1 SGHTA and CDR2 FQGNSA. The CDR3 contains 14 residues.

This clone was counted a few times. This chain joins TRBV9 and TRBJ1-5; a weak D match, TRBD1 (5 bases). Germline loops: CDR1 SGDLS, CDR2 YYNGEE. The CDR3 length is 15 residues. V was pared by 0 bases and J by 5 bases, with 12 bases between. This CDR3 is CASSVGGGFDQPQHF. The CDR3 bases are TGTGCCAGCAGCGTAGGCGGGGGGTTTGATCAGCCCCAGCATTTT.